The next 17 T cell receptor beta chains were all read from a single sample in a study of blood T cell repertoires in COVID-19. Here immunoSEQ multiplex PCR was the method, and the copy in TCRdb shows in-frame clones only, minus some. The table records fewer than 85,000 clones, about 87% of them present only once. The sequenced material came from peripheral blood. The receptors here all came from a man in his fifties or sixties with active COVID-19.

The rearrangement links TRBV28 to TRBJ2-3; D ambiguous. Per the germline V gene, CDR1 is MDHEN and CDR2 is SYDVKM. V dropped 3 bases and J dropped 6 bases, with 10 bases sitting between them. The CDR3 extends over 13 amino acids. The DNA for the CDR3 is TGTGCCAGCAGTTTCAACAGTGCGGATACGCAGTATTTT. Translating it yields CASSFNSADTQYF.

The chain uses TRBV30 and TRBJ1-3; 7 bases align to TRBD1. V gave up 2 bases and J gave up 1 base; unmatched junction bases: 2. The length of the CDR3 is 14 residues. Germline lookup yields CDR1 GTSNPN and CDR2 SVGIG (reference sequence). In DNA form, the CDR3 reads TGTGCCTGGAGTCAGACAGGGTCTGGAAACACCATATATTTT. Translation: CAWSQTGSGNTIYF.

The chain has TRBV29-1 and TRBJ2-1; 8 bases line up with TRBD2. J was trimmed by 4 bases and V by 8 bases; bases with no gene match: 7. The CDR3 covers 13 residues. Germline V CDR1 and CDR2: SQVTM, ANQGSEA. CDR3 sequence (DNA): TGCAGCATCACGGGGGGGGCTTACAATGAGCAGTTCTTC. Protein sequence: CSITGGAYNEQFF.

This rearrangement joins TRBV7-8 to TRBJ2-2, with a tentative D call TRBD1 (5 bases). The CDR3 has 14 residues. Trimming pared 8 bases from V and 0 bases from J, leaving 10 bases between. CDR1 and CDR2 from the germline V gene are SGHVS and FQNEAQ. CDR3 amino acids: CASPRQTNTGELFF. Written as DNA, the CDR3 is TGTGCCAGCCCCCGACAGACGAACACCGGGGAGCTGTTTTTT.

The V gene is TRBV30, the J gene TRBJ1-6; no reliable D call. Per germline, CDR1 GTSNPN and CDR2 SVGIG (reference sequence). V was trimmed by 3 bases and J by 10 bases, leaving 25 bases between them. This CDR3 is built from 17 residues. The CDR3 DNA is TGTGCCTGGAGCCAAGCCTCGGGCGGGTGGGCGCGCTCACCCCTCCACTTT. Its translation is CAWSQASGGWARSPLHF.

The CDR3 DNA is TGTGCCAGCAGAAATGTTCTGAGGGGGCTCTATGGCTACACCTTC. This encodes CASRNVLRGLYGYTF. The chain carries TRBV28 and TRBJ1-2, with TRBD1 identical over 7 bases. With 6 bases clipped from V and 4 bases from J, the junction kept 11 bases outside the gene matches. Germline CDR1 reads MDHEN; CDR2 reads SYDVKM. The CDR3 has 15 amino acids.

The CDR3 sequence: CASSPRSAPEAPLHF. DNA for the CDR3: TGTGCCAGCAGCCCCAGGTCGGCCCCGGAGGCGCCCCTCCACTTT. The V gene is TRBV14, the J gene TRBJ1-6, with no clear D. The germline CDR1 and CDR2 sequences are SGHDN and FVKESK. Trimming cost V 4 bases and J 13 bases, with 20 bases left between them. CDR3 size: 15 residues.

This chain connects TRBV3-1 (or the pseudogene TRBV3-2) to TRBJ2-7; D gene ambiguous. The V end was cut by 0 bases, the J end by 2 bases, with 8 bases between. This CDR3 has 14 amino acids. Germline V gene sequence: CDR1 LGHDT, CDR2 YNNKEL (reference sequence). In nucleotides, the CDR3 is TGTGCCAGCAGCCAAGACAACCCAGCCTACGAGCAGTACTTC. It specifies CASSQDNPAYEQYF.

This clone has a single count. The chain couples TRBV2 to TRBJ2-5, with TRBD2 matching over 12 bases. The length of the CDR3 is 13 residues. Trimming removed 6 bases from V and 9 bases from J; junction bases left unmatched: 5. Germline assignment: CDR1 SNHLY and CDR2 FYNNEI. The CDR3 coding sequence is TGTGCCAGCAGAGCCGGGACTAGCGGGTCCCAGTACTTC. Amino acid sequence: CASRAGTSGSQYF.

CDR3 loop: CASRRRGGETQYF. As DNA, the CDR3 is TGTGCCAGCAGGCGGCGGGGCGGGGAGACCCAGTACTTC. The chain links TRBV5-6 to TRBJ2-5; weak D call: TRBD2 (6 bases). Germline V gene data show CDR1 as SGHDT and CDR2 as YYEEEE. V gave up 5 bases and J gave up 5 bases, with 13 bases separating them. The CDR3 extends over 13 amino acids.

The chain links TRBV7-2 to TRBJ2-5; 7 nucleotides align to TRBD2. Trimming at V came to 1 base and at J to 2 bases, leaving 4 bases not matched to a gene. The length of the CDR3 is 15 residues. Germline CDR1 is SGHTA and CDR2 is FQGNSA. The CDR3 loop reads CASSLGGGGQETQYF. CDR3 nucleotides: TGTGCCAGCAGCTTAGGGGGGGGTGGGCAAGAGACCCAGTACTTC.

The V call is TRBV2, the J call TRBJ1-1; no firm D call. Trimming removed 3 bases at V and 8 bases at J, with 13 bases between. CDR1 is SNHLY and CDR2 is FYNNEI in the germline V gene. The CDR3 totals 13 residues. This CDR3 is CASSDSGSFEAFF. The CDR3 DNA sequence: TGTGCCAGCAGTGATTCAGGCAGCTTCGAAGCTTTCTTT.

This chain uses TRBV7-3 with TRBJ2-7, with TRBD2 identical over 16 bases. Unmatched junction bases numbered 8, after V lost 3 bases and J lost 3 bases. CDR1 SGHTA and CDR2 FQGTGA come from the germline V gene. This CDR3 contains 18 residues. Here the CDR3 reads CASSFTGLAGGPDYEQYF. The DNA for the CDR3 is TGTGCCAGCAGCTTTACGGGACTAGCGGGAGGGCCAGACTACGAGCAGTACTTC.

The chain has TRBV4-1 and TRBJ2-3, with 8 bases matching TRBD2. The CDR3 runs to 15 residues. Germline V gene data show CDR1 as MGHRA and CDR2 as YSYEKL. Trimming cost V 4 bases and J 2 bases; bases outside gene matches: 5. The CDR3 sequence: CASSPSGGNTDTQYF. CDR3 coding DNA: TGCGCCAGCAGCCCAAGCGGGGGCAACACAGATACGCAGTATTTT.

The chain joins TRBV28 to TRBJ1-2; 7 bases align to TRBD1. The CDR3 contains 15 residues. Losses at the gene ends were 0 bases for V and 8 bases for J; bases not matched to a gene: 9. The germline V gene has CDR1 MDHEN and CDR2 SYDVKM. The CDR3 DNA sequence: TGTGCCAGCAGTTTATGGGAGACAGGGTCGGAAGGCTACACCTTC. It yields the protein CASSLWETGSEGYTF.

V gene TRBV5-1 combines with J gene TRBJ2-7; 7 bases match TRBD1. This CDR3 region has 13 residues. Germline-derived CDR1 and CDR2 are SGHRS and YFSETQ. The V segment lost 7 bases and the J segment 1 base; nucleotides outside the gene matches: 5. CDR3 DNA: TGCGCCAGCTACGTACAGGGGTCCTACGAGCAGTACTTC. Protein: CASYVQGSYEQYF. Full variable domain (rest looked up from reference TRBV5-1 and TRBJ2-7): KAGVTQTPRYLIKTRGQQVTLSCSPISGHRSVSWYQQTPGQGLQFLFEYFSETQRNKGNFPGRFSGRQFSNSRSEMNVSTLELGDSALYLCASYVQGSYEQYFGPGTRLTVT.

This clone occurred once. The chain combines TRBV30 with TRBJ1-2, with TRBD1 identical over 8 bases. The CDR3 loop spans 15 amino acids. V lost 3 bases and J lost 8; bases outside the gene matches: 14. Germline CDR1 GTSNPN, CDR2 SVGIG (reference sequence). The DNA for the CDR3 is TGTGCCTGGAGCGAGCGGGACAGGAGGCTCGCGGGCTACACCTTC. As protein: CAWSERDRRLAGYTF.